Below are 32 T cell receptor beta chains sequenced from a single sample in a study of CD8 T cell repertoires and HIV-1 epitope variants. This table comes from immunoSEQ multiplex PCR, and its TCRdb copy is limited to in-frame clones, with some not included. This sample has under 7,500 clones, with around 60% found just once. The antigens for these receptors are not known. Sample: cultured CD8+ T cells derived from PBMCs. Receptors originate from a male donor with HIV.

The chain has TRBV10-1 and TRBJ2-1; 9 bases are shared with TRBD2. The CDR3 extends over 16 amino acids. The junction had 11 bases not matched to a gene; V was cut back by 3 bases and J by 8 bases. CDR1 and CDR2 from the germline V gene are WNHNN and SYGVQD (reference sequence). This CDR3 reads CASSDEREAPVDEQFF. The DNA for the CDR3 is TGCGCCAGCAGTGATGAGCGGGAGGCGCCTGTGGATGAGCAGTTCTTC.

In DNA, the CDR3 is TGTGCCAGCAGCTTGGTCGGGACAGGGTACGAGCAGTACTTC. This translates into CASSLVGTGYEQYF. The chain couples TRBV5-5 to TRBJ2-7; 9 bases fit TRBD1. Germline CDR1 and CDR2: SGHKS and YYEKEE (reference sequence). V shed 0 bases and J 4 bases; nucleotides not matched to a gene: 2. The CDR3 length is 14 residues.

The chain recombines TRBV28 with TRBJ2-3; D gene ambiguous. Germline V CDR1 and CDR2: MDHEN, SYDVKM. Trimming removed 5 bases at V and 2 bases at J, with 2 bases between. The CDR3 is 11 residues long. The CDR3 loop reads CASSITDTQYF. Here the CDR3 DNA reads TGTGCCAGCAGTATCACAGATACGCAGTATTTT.

This clone appeared a few times. The rearrangement uses TRBV7-2 and TRBJ1-1; D unresolved. This CDR3 has 12 residues. The germline V gene encodes CDR1 SGHTA and CDR2 FQGNSA. Trimming stripped 3 bases from V and 6 bases from J, with 8 bases between. In DNA, the CDR3 is TGTGCCAGCAGCTTGGGTAACCCTGAAGCTTTCTTT. Its protein product is CASSLGNPEAFF. The full variable domain, with the rest looked up from reference TRBV7-2 and TRBJ1-1, is GAGVSQSPSNKVTEKGKDVELRCDPISGHTALYWYRQSLGQGLEFLIYFQGNSAPDKSGLPSDRFSAERTGGSVSTLTIQRTQQEDSAVYLCASSLGNPEAFFGQGTRLTVV.

This rearrangement joins TRBV13 to TRBJ2-7; 8 nucleotides match TRBD1. Trimming removed 4 bases from V and 0 bases from J; junction bases left unmatched: 8. Germline V gene sequence: CDR1 PRHDT, CDR2 FYEKMQ (reference sequence). This CDR3 is built from 16 residues. CDR3 nucleotide sequence: TGTGCCAGCAGCTACCTCCAGGGGGCTTCCTCCTACGAGCAGTACTTC. Residues: CASSYLQGASSYEQYF.

This chain connects TRBV7-2 to TRBJ2-3, with D possibly being TRBD2 (5 bases). Trimming removed 5 bases at V and 2 bases at J, with 14 bases between. This CDR3 is built from 15 residues. The germline V gene encodes CDR1 SGHTA and CDR2 FQGNSA. The CDR3 DNA sequence: TGTGCCAGCAGCCCCACTAGGGCTGCCACAGATACGCAGTATTTT. It codes for CASSPTRAATDTQYF. The entire variable domain, with the rest obtained from reference TRBV7-2 and TRBJ2-3, is as follows: GAGVSQSPSNKVTEKGKDVELRCDPISGHTALYWYRQSLGQGLEFLIYFQGNSAPDKSGLPSDRFSAERTGGSVSTLTIQRTQQEDSAVYLCASSPTRAATDTQYFGPGTRLTVL.

V gene TRBV28 combines with J gene TRBJ2-7; no firm D call. Germline values: CDR1 MDHEN, CDR2 SYDVKM. CDR3 length equals 12 residues. V was pared by 5 bases and J by 5 bases, with 10 bases between. The chain's CDR3 is CASSPQADEQYF. DNA of the CDR3: TGTGCCAGCAGTCCGCAGGCTGACGAGCAGTACTTC.

The chain combines TRBV28 with TRBJ2-7; a weak D match, TRBD1 (6 bases). The CDR3 spans 14 residues. The germline CDR1 and CDR2 sequences are MDHEN and SYDVKM. V lost 4 bases, J lost 4 bases, and 14 bases lay in between. The CDR3 protein is CASSSPTGKYEQYF. The CDR3, as DNA: TGTGCCAGCAGTTCTCCTACAGGGAAATACGAGCAGTACTTC.

The V gene is TRBV4-2, the J gene TRBJ1-4; 7 bases match TRBD1. Germline CDR1 is LGHNA and CDR2 is YNFKEQ. The V segment lost 2 bases and the J segment 3 bases; nucleotides outside the gene matches: 9. The CDR3 consists of 17 residues. In DNA form, the CDR3 reads TGTGCCAGCAGCCAAATGAGACAGGGCAGGGCTAATGAAAAACTGTTTTTT. Amino acid sequence: CASSQMRQGRANEKLFF.

The genes are TRBV2 and TRBJ2-1; possible D gene TRBD2, 5 bases. Germline-derived CDR1 and CDR2 are SNHLY and FYNNEI. The CDR3 length is 14 residues. Trimming took off 3 bases at V and 3 bases at J, with 9 bases between the two ends. This chain's CDR3 is CASSDIDYYNEQFF. The DNA of the CDR3 is TGTGCCAGCAGTGATATAGACTACTACAATGAGCAGTTCTTC. The full variable domain, completed using reference TRBV2 and TRBJ2-1, is EPEVTQTPSHQVTQMGQEVILRCVPISNHLYFYWYRQILGQKVEFLVSFYNNEISEKSEIFDDQFSVERPDGSNFTLKIRSTKLEDSAMYFCASSDIDYYNEQFFGPGTRLTVL.

The rearrangement links TRBV19 to TRBJ2-2, with TRBD2 matching over 15 bases. The CDR3 covers 15 residues. J lost 7 bases, V lost 7 bases, and 4 bases had no gene match. Germline values: CDR1 LNHDA, CDR2 SQIVND (reference sequence). The CDR3 nucleotides are TGTGCCAGTACGGGACTAGCGGGAGGCAGCGGGGAGCTGTTTTTT. Protein: CASTGLAGGSGELFF.

This rearrangement joins TRBV5-1 to TRBJ2-1; 16 positions match TRBD2. V was pared by 4 bases and J by 5 bases, with 12 bases of the junction left unmatched. CDR3 size: 19 residues. Germline V CDR1 and CDR2: SGHRS, YFSETQ. The CDR3 DNA is TGCGCCAGCAGCCAAACCGGGACTAGCGGGAGGGCGGGAAACAATGAGCAGTTCTTC. Protein product: CASSQTGTSGRAGNNEQFF.

The J gene is TRBJ2-1, the V gene TRBV5-5, with TRBD2 as a possible D gene (5 bases). The ends were cut back, 3 bases at V and 6 bases at J, with 13 bases in the middle. Looked up from germline, CDR1 is SGHKS and CDR2 is YYEKEE (reference sequence). The CDR3 covers 14 residues. The CDR3 sequence is CASSSRAAPNEQFF. The CDR3 DNA reads as TGTGCCAGCAGCTCGCGGGCCGCCCCCAATGAGCAGTTCTTC.

This clone was detected only a few times. This chain joins TRBV11-2 and TRBJ2-7, with 13 positions matching TRBD2. The germline V gene has CDR1 SGHAT and CDR2 FQNNGV. The CDR3 extends over 13 amino acids. CDR3 nucleotide sequence: TGTGCGTCATGGACTAGCGGGAGCGACGAGCAGTACTTC. Translating gives CASWTSGSDEQYF.

This sequence joins TRBV27 and TRBJ2-7; the match to TRBD2 covers 7 bases. This CDR3 region has 15 residues. CDR1 MNHEY and CDR2 SMNVEV come from the germline V gene (reference sequence). V shed 2 bases, J shed 3 bases, and the junction held 7 bases outside the gene matches. CDR3 coding DNA: TGTGCCAGCAGTTTAGGGCTAGCGGAGAACTACGAGCAGTACTTC. Translated: CASSLGLAENYEQYF.

V usage is TRBV28 and J usage is TRBJ2-1, with 7 positions matching TRBD2. Unmatched junction bases numbered 7, after V lost 7 bases and J lost 10 bases. Germline V lookup: CDR1 MDHEN, CDR2 SYDVKM. The CDR3 sequence is 12 residues long. CDR3 in DNA: TGTGCCAGCACCTGGGGGGGACGCGAGCAGTTCTTC. Amino acids: CASTWGGREQFF.

The rearrangement uses TRBV28 and TRBJ1-1; D is ambiguous. Germline CDR1 reads MDHEN; CDR2 reads SYDVKM. V lost 3 bases and J 6 bases, leaving 14 bases between the germline ends. This CDR3 comprises 14 residues. The DNA for the CDR3 is TGTGCCAGCAGTTTCTCGATACCAGAGGCTGAAGCTTTCTTT. Its protein product is CASSFSIPEAEAFF.

V gene TRBV7-2 combines with J gene TRBJ2-7; TRBD2 agrees at 9 bases. Germline CDR1 reads SGHTA; CDR2 reads FQGNSA. The CDR3 covers 17 residues. V was pared by 1 base and J by 0 bases, with 7 bases of the junction left unmatched. The CDR3: CASSLVASGTISYEQYF. The CDR3 nucleotides read TGTGCCAGCAGCTTAGTGGCTAGCGGGACGATCTCCTACGAGCAGTACTTC.

This rearrangement joins TRBV19 to TRBJ2-7; possible D gene TRBD1, 6 bases. The germline CDR1 and CDR2 sequences are LNHDA and SQIVND (reference sequence). CDR3 size: 15 residues. The V gene lost 0 bases and the J gene lost 4 bases, with 13 bases spanning the gap. As DNA, the CDR3 is TGTGCCAGTAGTATAGACGCCGGGACACAGTACGAGCAGTACTTC. It codes for CASSIDAGTQYEQYF.

The chain carries TRBV28 and TRBJ1-1; 9 nucleotides line up with TRBD1. J was trimmed by 1 base and V by 7 bases; bases with no gene match: 4. CDR3 length: 14 residues. CDR1 and CDR2 from the germline V gene are MDHEN and SYDVKM. For the CDR3, the DNA is TGTGCCAGCAAACCGGGACAGGGGAACACTGAAGCTTTCTTT. Amino acid sequence: CASKPGQGNTEAFF. The full variable domain, rest sourced from reference TRBV28 and TRBJ1-1, is DVKVTQSSRYLVKRTGEKVFLECVQDMDHENMFWYRQDPGLGLRLIYFSYDVKMKEKGDIPEGYSVSREKKERFSLILESASTNQTSMYLCASKPGQGNTEAFFGQGTRLTVV.

This chain uses TRBV7-2 with TRBJ1-6; TRBD1 matches at 7 bases. Trimming at V came to 6 bases and at J to 0 bases, leaving 8 bases not matched to a gene. CDR1 is SGHTA, CDR2 FQGNSA, per germline. The CDR3 totals 17 residues. CDR3: CASSNQGGSSYNSPLHF. CDR3 DNA sequence: TGTGCCAGCAGTAACCAGGGGGGAAGCTCCTATAATTCACCCCTCCACTTT.

V is TRBV6-1 and J is TRBJ2-7; D possibly uses TRBD1 or TRBD2 (6 bases each). This CDR3 spans 14 amino acids. Trimming removed 3 bases from V and 6 bases from J, with 15 bases in between. From germline, CDR1 is MNHNS and CDR2 SASEGT. The CDR3 protein is CASSEGISGAEQYF. For the CDR3, the DNA is TGTGCCAGCAGTGAGGGGATATCGGGGGCCGAGCAGTACTTC.

This sequence joins TRBV19 and TRBJ1-2; TRBD1 matches 8 bases. The V gene's germline CDR1 is LNHDA and CDR2 SQIVND (reference sequence). After removal of 2 bases from V and 4 bases from J, the junction contained 6 bases not matched to a gene. This CDR3 has 15 amino acids. Written as DNA, the CDR3 is TGTGCCAGTAGTATATCGGGAGACAGGGGCTATGGCTACACCTTC. Its protein is CASSISGDRGYGYTF. The variable domain in full, completed from reference TRBV19 and TRBJ1-2, reads DGGITQSPKYLFRKEGQNVTLSCEQNLNHDAMYWYRQDPGQGLRLIYYSQIVNDFQKGDIAEGYSVSREKKESFPLTVTSAQKNPTAFYLCASSISGDRGYGYTFGSGTRLTVV.

The chain recombines TRBV10-2 with TRBJ1-5; D gene uncertain. CDR3 length equals 14 residues. CDR1 and CDR2 from the germline V gene are WSHSY and SAAADI. Trimming shortened V by 0 bases and J by 6 bases, and 9 bases separated the two germline ends. CDR3 sequence (DNA): TGCGCCAGCAGTGAGTCAGGGCCAGCTCAGCCCCAGCATTTT. Protein product: CASSESGPAQPQHF.

The chain uses TRBV10-3 and TRBJ2-3; 11 bases fit TRBD2. CDR1 and CDR2 (germline): ENHRY, SYGVKD. Unmatched junction bases numbered 13, after V lost 3 bases and J lost 2 bases. The CDR3 extends over 19 amino acids. The DNA for the CDR3 is TGTGCCATCAGTGATCTCTTTAGCGGGAGGGAAGAATCCACAGATACGCAGTATTTT. Translation gives CAISDLFSGREESTDTQYF.

The rearrangement uses TRBV28 and TRBJ2-3, with a weak D call TRBD2 (5 bases). V lost 4 bases to trimming and J lost 0 bases, with 14 bases between them. The CDR3 length is 16 residues. Germline CDR1 reads MDHEN; CDR2 reads SYDVKM. CDR3: CASSYPGRESTDTQYF. In DNA, the CDR3 is TGTGCCAGCAGTTACCCCGGACGGGAAAGCACAGATACGCAGTATTTT. Filled out from reference TRBV28 and TRBJ2-3, the complete variable domain reads DVKVTQSSRYLVKRTGEKVFLECVQDMDHENMFWYRQDPGLGLRLIYFSYDVKMKEKGDIPEGYSVSREKKERFSLILESASTNQTSMYLCASSYPGRESTDTQYFGPGTRLTVL.

The genes are TRBV19 and TRBJ2-1; 11 nucleotides match TRBD2. With V trimmed by 3 bases and J by 4 bases, 2 bases remained unmatched. The CDR3 is 15 residues long. CDR1 is LNHDA, CDR2 SQIVND, per germline (reference sequence). The CDR3 region is CASSIGTSGYNEQFF. The DNA of the CDR3 is TGTGCCAGTAGTATCGGGACTAGCGGTTACAATGAGCAGTTCTTC.

Written as DNA, the CDR3 is TGTGCCAGCAGCCCTACTAGCGGGGTCGCCACAGATACGCAGTATTTT. It translates to CASSPTSGVATDTQYF. The chain uses TRBV5-8 and TRBJ2-3; TRBD2 matches 10 bases. Germline CDR1 and CDR2: SGHTS and YDEGEE. The CDR3 consists of 16 residues. V trimming: 4 bases; J trimming: 2 bases; junction bases outside the gene matches: 7. Combining the CDR3 with reference TRBV5-8 and TRBJ2-3 gives the whole variable domain EAGVTQSPTHLIKTRGQQATLRCSPISGHTSVYWYQQALGLGLQFLLWYDEGEERNRGNFPPRFSGRQFPNYSSELNVNALELEDSALYLCASSPTSGVATDTQYFGPGTRLTVL.

The table lists this clone with a few counts. V gene TRBV13 combines with J gene TRBJ2-1; maybe TRBD2 (6 bases). From germline, CDR1 is PRHDT and CDR2 FYEKMQ (reference sequence). Trimming took 4 bases from V and 2 from J, leaving 9 bases between them. The CDR3 length is 14 residues. CDR3 in amino acids: CASSSGGPYNEQFF. The CDR3 nucleotides read TGTGCCAGCAGCTCCGGGGGACCCTACAATGAGCAGTTCTTC.

The CDR3 DNA follows: TGTGCCAGCAGTCTCGGCAGGTCGGACTATGGCTACACCTTC. Protein: CASSLGRSDYGYTF. This sequence joins TRBV6-5 and TRBJ1-2; the D is unclear. Trimming shortened V by 5 bases and J by 3 bases, and 13 bases separated the two germline ends. This CDR3 contains 14 residues. Germline CDR1 and CDR2: MNHEY and SVGAGI.

This clone has just a few counts. This chain joins TRBV10-1 and TRBJ1-1; the D is unclear. This CDR3 is built from 13 residues. V shed 7 bases and J shed 4 bases, with 13 bases lying between them. Per the germline V gene, CDR1 is WNHNN and CDR2 is SYGVQD (reference sequence). For the CDR3, the DNA is TGCGCCAGCAATTCTAAACGGGCCACTGAAGCTTTCTTT. Amino acids: CASNSKRATEAFF.

The genes are TRBV19 and TRBJ1-4, with D unclear. V was trimmed by 7 bases and J by 0 bases, leaving 6 bases between them. CDR1 and CDR2 (germline): LNHDA, SQIVND (reference sequence). CDR3 length: 13 amino acids. The CDR3 DNA is TGTGCCAGTACGGAATCAACTAATGAAAAACTGTTTTTT. This gives the protein CASTESTNEKLFF.